Here is one T cell receptor beta chain with its context. Time point defined: pre-sensitization, week 0. Treatment meaning: therapeutic diphenylcyclopropenone sensitization with weekly scalp DPC. This record comes from a study of human T cells and chemical hapten exposure. TCRdb ran MiXCR on the RACE reads and lists one entry per CDR3 protein. The data contain over 35,000 distinct CDR3 sequences, about 10% of them singletons. The CDR3 extends over 14 amino acids. Germline CDR1 and CDR2: SGHTA and FQGTGA. The V end was cut by 1 base, the J end by 7 bases, with 13 bases between. The clonotype was recovered from a man aged 30 to 45 with alopecia areata. Some clones in this sample may be carry-over from other donors' samples. The chain uses TRBV7-3 and TRBJ1-1; tentatively, D is TRBD1 (5 bases). The sample in question was whole blood, obtained in connection with sensitization to the hapten diphenylcyclopropenone (DPC). The CDR3 DNA reads as TGTGCCAGCAGCTTAAACGAGGGGTTCGGTGAAGCTTTCTTT. Translation: CASSLNEGFGEAFF.